These T cell receptor beta chains were read from a single sample in a study of blood T cell repertoires in COVID-19. TCRdb's table, derived via immunoSEQ multiplex PCR, lists solely in-frame clones and lacks some. The table shows more than 65,000 clones, with approximately 90% occurring only once. The specimen sequenced was peripheral blood. These receptors came from a man aged 55 to 70 with acute or convalescent COVID-19. The CDR3 runs from the conserved cysteine through the conserved F or W. D genes are given only for firm matches. Some rows mark clone size as missing; the rest say once, few, many or name a class of expanded clone.

D gene	J gene	clone size	V gene	CDR3 DNA	CDR3 protein
.	TRBJ2-3	.	TRBV7-2	TGTGCCAGCAGCTTAGTACGGAGGGGAATAGATACGCAGTATTTT	CASSLVRRGIDTQYF
.	TRBJ2-5	.	TRBV30	TGTGCCTGGGGTATCGGACAGTTCCAAGAGACCCAGTACTTC	CAWGIGQFQETQYF
TRBD1	TRBJ1-3	.	TRBV18	TGTGCCAGCTCACCGGGACAGACTGGAAACACCATATATTTT	CASSPGQTGNTIYF
.	TRBJ1-4	.	TRBV10-3	TGTGCCATCAGTGAGTCGGGGCGGCCCGATGAAAAACTGTTTTTT	CAISESGRPDEKLFF
.	TRBJ2-3	few	TRBV19	TGTGCCAGTAGTATGGGGCTGTCGGCAGATACGCAGTATTTT	CASSMGLSADTQYF
.	TRBJ1-2	.	TRBV19	TGTGCCAGCTTTACTCCAGGGGCCCACTATGGCTACACCTTC	CASFTPGAHYGYTF
TRBD2	TRBJ2-7	.	TRBV7-2	TGTGCCAGCAGCTTACAGCGGGGGGCTACCCCCTACGAGCAGTACTTC	CASSLQRGATPYEQYF
.	TRBJ2-7	.	TRBV5-1	TGCGCCAGCTCCCCGGTAACCGGGGAATACGAGCAGTACTTC	CASSPVTGEYEQYF
.	TRBJ1-6	.	TRBV7-3	TGTGCCAGCAGCCCAAATCCTAATTCACCCCTCCACTTT	CASSPNPNSPLHF
TRBD1	TRBJ2-2	.	TRBV11-2	TGTGCCAGCAGCTTCCCCCAGGGGGCCCCGCAGAACACCGGGGAGCTGTTTTTT	CASSFPQGAPQNTGELFF
TRBD1	TRBJ1-6	once	TRBV4-3	TGCGCCAGCAGCCAAGATAGGGCGAGACAGGGGGCGGTTAATTCACCCCTCCACTTT	CASSQDRARQGAVNSPLHF
TRBD1	TRBJ1-5	.	TRBV6-1	TGTGCCAGCAGTCCTGACAGGGTTAGCAATCAGCCCCAGCATTTT	CASSPDRVSNQPQHF
.	TRBJ1-5	.	TRBV4-2	TGTGCCAGCAGCCAAGAGACGGGGAATCAGCCCCAGCATTTT	CASSQETGNQPQHF
.	TRBJ2-2	few	TRBV19	TGTGCCAGTAGTGTCAGGGTACATAGTCCCGGGGAGCTGTTTTTT	CASSVRVHSPGELFF
.	TRBJ1-6	.	TRBV11-2	TGTGCCAGCAGCTTACGGCGGGGGAATTCACCCCTCCACTTT	CASSLRRGNSPLHF
TRBD1	TRBJ1-2	.	TRBV6-5	TGTGCCAGCAGCCCACGGACAGGTCGCTACACCTTC	CASSPRTGRYTF
.	TRBJ2-3	.	TRBV30	TGTGCCTGGAGCGAGAGCACAGATACGCAGTATTTT	CAWSESTDTQYF
.	TRBJ1-4	.	TRBV2	TGTGCCAGCAGCGAAGATCCCCCAGGTAGTGAAAAACTGTTTTTT	CASSEDPPGSEKLFF
.	TRBJ2-5	.	TRBV18	TGTGCCAGCTCACCACCGATGTTTACTGAGACCCAGTACTTC	CASSPPMFTETQYF
.	TRBJ1-6	.	TRBV5-1	TGCGCCAGCAGCTTGGGTGAGGGAATGGGGAATTCACCCCTCCACTTT	CASSLGEGMGNSPLHF
TRBD1	TRBJ1-2	once	TRBV18	TGTGCCAGCTCACCCCCGGGACAGGTCCTACTCGGCTACACCTTC	CASSPPGQVLLGYTF
TRBD2	TRBJ2-3	.	TRBV27	TGTGCCAGCAGGGGACTAGCGGTCAGTGATACGCAGTATTTT	CASRGLAVSDTQYF
TRBD1	TRBJ2-3	few	TRBV9	TGTGCCAGCAGCGTAGTAGGGACAGGCACAGATACGCAGTATTTT	CASSVVGTGTDTQYF
.	TRBJ2-4	.	TRBV4-2	TGTGCCAGCAGCCAAGATACTTTGCGCGAAAACATTCAGTACTTC	CASSQDTLRENIQYF
TRBD2	TRBJ2-7	few	TRBV4-1	TGCGCCAGCAGCCAAGGACTAGCGGGATCGGTCGAGCAGTACTTC	CASSQGLAGSVEQYF
TRBD2	TRBJ2-3	.	TRBV4-2	TGTGCCAGCAGCCAACGGTTCGATCGGCGGGGGGGCACAGATACGCAGTATTTT	CASSQRFDRRGGTDTQYF
.	TRBJ2-1	.	TRBV11-3	TGTGCCAGCAGCTTGAGAGGGGGCAATGAGCAGTTCTTC	CASSLRGGNEQFF
TRBD2	TRBJ2-5	.	TRBV14	TGTGCCAGCAGGGCGGGGGGCATCGAGACCCAGTACTTC	CASRAGGIETQYF
.	TRBJ1-4	.	TRBV19	TGTGCCAGTAGTTATCTGGAGGGAGCGGATGAAAAACTGTTTTTT	CASSYLEGADEKLFF
.	TRBJ2-7	.	TRBV12-3/TRBV12-4	TGTGCCAGCAGGGATAGCCACGAGCAGTACTTC	CASRDSHEQYF
.	TRBJ1-2	.	TRBV15	TGTGCCACCAGCAGAGACGGCTATGGCTACACCTTC	CATSRDGYGYTF
TRBD2	TRBJ2-1	.	TRBV5-7	TGTGCCAGCAGCTTGGTTTTGGGTTGGGGCGGGAGCTCCTACAATGAGCAGTTCTTC	CASSLVLGWGGSSYNEQFF
TRBD1	TRBJ1-3	.	TRBV7-9	TGTGCCAGCAGCCGACAGGGGAGCAGAAACACCATATATTTT	CASSRQGSRNTIYF
.	TRBJ1-1	.	TRBV11-2	TGTGCCAGCAGCTTAGAGAGGGTACGTGCAGCCACTGAAGCTTTCTTT	CASSLERVRAATEAFF
.	TRBJ2-7	.	TRBV9	TGTGCCAGCAGCGTAGGTATGGGTGGGCAAACACCACCCTACGAGCAGTACTTC	CASSVGMGGQTPPYEQYF
TRBD1	TRBJ1-4	.	TRBV19	TGTGCCAGTAGTATTGGTCCCGGGACAGGGGGTTTTCGTGAAAAACTGTTTTTT	CASSIGPGTGGFREKLFF
TRBD2	TRBJ2-5	.	TRBV2	TGTGCCAGCGCCGGGGGGGCCGAGACCCAGTACTTC	CASAGGAETQYF
.	TRBJ2-2	.	TRBV2	TGTGCCAGCAGTGAACAGACCGGGGAGCTGTTTTTT	CASSEQTGELFF
.	TRBJ1-5	.	TRBV6-2/TRBV6-3	TGTGCCAGCAGTTACTCGGGGGGGGCAGGTCAGCCCCAGCATTTT	CASSYSGGAGQPQHF
.	TRBJ2-5	.	TRBV3-1/TRBV3-2	TGTGCCAGCAGCCAAGATTCGAGCTTGGAGACCCAGTACTTC	CASSQDSSLETQYF
.	TRBJ2-1	.	TRBV5-1	TGCGCCAGCAGCTTGGAGGACATGCCATCCTACAATGAGCAGTTCTTC	CASSLEDMPSYNEQFF
TRBD1	TRBJ1-1	once	TRBV11-2	TGTGCCAGCAGCATAGGACAGGGAAACACTGAAGCTTTCTTT	CASSIGQGNTEAFF
.	TRBJ2-5	.	TRBV7-3	TGTGCCAGCAGCTTGACTAGTGGCCCATCGGAGACCCAGTACTTC	CASSLTSGPSETQYF
.	TRBJ1-2	.	TRBV20-1	TGCAGTGCCCAGAACTATGGCTACACCTTC	CSAQNYGYTF
.	TRBJ2-2	.	TRBV19	TGTGCCAGTAGTATAGTGGCAGGGGGGACCGGGGAGCTGTTTTTT	CASSIVAGGTGELFF
TRBD1	TRBJ2-7	few	TRBV19	TGTGCCAGTAGTATGCTACAGGGGGCGCGGGCCTACGAGCAGTACTTC	CASSMLQGARAYEQYF
.	TRBJ2-5	.	TRBV3-1/TRBV3-2	TGTGCCAGCACTGGCGGGGCCCAAGCACCGGGGACCCAGTACTTC	CASTGGAQAPGTQYF
.	TRBJ2-3	few	TRBV5-6	TGTGCCAGCAGCTCGGGGGAGAAAACGCAGTATTTT	CASSSGEKTQYF